The 15 T cell receptor beta chains given below trace back to one sample, sequenced in a study of HIV-infected patients and healthy controls. All unsorted peripheral T cells were captured because whole blood was used without fractionation. Reverse transcription used approximately 500 ng RNA and constant-region primers for alpha and beta. Alpha and beta chain libraries were made separately by chain-specific third strand synthesis with multiplexing indices. TCRdb called the 5' RACE reads again in MiXCR, with one record for every CDR3 protein. The sample includes 15,000 to 20,000 distinct CDR3 sequences, 5.5% of them seen just once. Source material: blood. These receptors all stem from an adult in good health.

The rearrangement joins TRBV4-3 to TRBJ2-5, with TRBD1 matching over 10 bases. V was clipped by 3 bases and J by 4 bases; unmatched bases: 5. This CDR3 has 15 residues. Germline-derived CDR1 and CDR2 are LGHNA and YSLEER. For the CDR3, the DNA is TGCGCCAGCAGCCAGAGGGACAGGGGAGGAGAGACCCAGTACTTC. The encoded protein is CASSQRDRGGETQYF.

This clonotype was detected ten times or more. The chain combines TRBV6-5 with TRBJ1-2, with 7 bases lining up with TRBD1. CDR3 size: 15 residues. In germline, CDR1 is MNHEY, CDR2 SVGAGI. V dropped 0 bases and J dropped 8; count of bases not matched to a gene: 9. CDR3: CASSYSGGGEDGYTF. DNA of the CDR3: TGTGCCAGCAGTTACTCAGGAGGGGGCGAGGACGGCTACACCTTC.

This clonotype was counted at least ten times. The chain uses TRBV6-1 and TRBJ2-5, with no clear D. Germline-derived CDR1 and CDR2 are MNHNS and SASEGT. Trimming took off 3 bases at V and 5 bases at J, with 19 bases between the two ends. The CDR3 has 16 residues. CDR3 DNA sequence: TGTGCCAGCAGTGATGTCCTGTGGGGATCTAGGGAGACCCAGTACTTC. Translation gives CASSDVLWGSRETQYF.

This clonotype is classed as medium-sized. As DNA, the CDR3 is TGTGCCAGTAGTAACAGGGAATCTGAGTCCGGGGAGCTGTTTTTT. It is translated as CASSNRESESGELFF. This chain links TRBV19 with TRBJ2-2; weak D call: TRBD1 (6 bases). V was clipped by 4 bases and J by 6 bases, with 15 bases between them. The CDR3 is 15 amino acids. CDR1 LNHDA and CDR2 SQIVND come from the germline V gene (reference sequence).

This clonotype was recorded many times. The chain uses TRBV20-1 and TRBJ2-3; no reliable D call. V was trimmed by 3 bases and J by 3 bases, leaving 16 bases between them. The germline gives CDR1 DFQATT, CDR2 SNEGSKA (reference sequence). This CDR3 has 15 residues. CDR3 sequence reads: CSASWPAGGTDTQYF. As DNA, the CDR3 is TGCAGTGCTAGTTGGCCGGCAGGTGGAACAGATACGCAGTATTTT.

This clonotype came up many times. The CDR3 spells CASSLEGLGTEAFF. The CDR3 region has the DNA TGTGCCAGCAGTTTGGAGGGCTTGGGGACTGAAGCTTTCTTT. The V and J genes are TRBV12-3 or TRBV12-4 and TRBJ1-1; D is uncertain. This CDR3 has 14 amino acids. The V and J ends lost 3 bases and 5 bases respectively, with 13 bases between them.

There are many counts of this clonotype. This chain joins TRBV21-1 and TRBJ1-1. TRBV21-1 represents a pseudogene. The CDR3 is 16 residues long. CDR3 in DNA: TGTGCCAGCAGCAAAGCGCTACGGAGGGAGAGCACTGAAGCTTTCTTT. This translates into CASSKALRRESTEAFF.

This clonotype came up many times. The chain recombines TRBV19 with TRBJ2-7; TRBD1 matches 8 bases. V was pared by 4 bases and J by 4 bases, with 15 bases of the junction left unmatched. Germline V gene lookup returns CDR1 LNHDA and CDR2 SQIVND (reference sequence). The CDR3 spans 17 residues. DNA of the CDR3: TGTGCCAGTAGTAGACCGTCGGGACAGGTAGAGGGATACGAGCAGTACTTC. Translation gives CASSRPSGQVEGYEQYF.

This clonotype was recorded many times. The rearrangement links TRBV15 to TRBJ2-1, with 11 bases that match TRBD2. The CDR3 loop spans 16 amino acids. In germline, CDR1 is LNHNV, CDR2 YYDKDF (reference sequence). With 3 bases clipped from V and 5 bases from J, the junction kept 6 bases outside the gene matches. The CDR3 bases are TGTGCCACCAGCAGCCCCGGGACTAGCGGCAACAATGAGCAGTTCTTC. It specifies CATSSPGTSGNNEQFF.

This clonotype was detected many times. The chain links TRBV30 to TRBJ1-4, with D uncertain. Trimming took 2 bases from V and 5 from J, leaving 21 bases between them. This CDR3 is built from 17 residues. Germline loops: CDR1 GTSNPN, CDR2 SVGIG (reference sequence). As DNA, the CDR3 is TGTGCCTGGAGTCAACAAAGAGGCAAACGATTAAATGAAAAACTGTTTTTT. Amino acid sequence: CAWSQQRGKRLNEKLFF.

This clonotype was counted many times. The gene calls are TRBV5-1 and TRBJ2-5, with D perhaps matching TRBD2 (6 bases). Trimming stripped 0 bases from V and 3 bases from J, with 15 bases between. The CDR3 loop spans 16 amino acids. Per the germline V gene, CDR1 is SGHRS and CDR2 is YFSETQ. CDR3 nucleotide sequence: TGCGCCAGCAGCTTGGAACTAACCGGGAGTAAAGAGACCCAGTACTTC. The encoded protein is CASSLELTGSKETQYF.

This clonotype was counted ten times or more. The chain uses TRBV5-1 and TRBJ2-3; unclear D gene. The CDR3 runs 15 residues. Germline CDR1 is SGHRS and CDR2 is YFSETQ. V was pared by 7 bases and J by 0 bases, with 15 bases between. The CDR3 spells CASQEQVSSTDTQYF. As DNA, the CDR3 is TGCGCCAGCCAGGAGCAGGTTTCTAGCACAGATACGCAGTATTTT.

This clonotype was seen at least ten times. The V and J genes are TRBV9 and TRBJ1-4; possibly TRBD1 for D (5 bases). The V gene's germline CDR1 is SGDLS and CDR2 YYNGEE. V was shortened by 0 bases and J by 7 bases, with 13 bases between the two germline ends. CDR3 length equals 15 residues. CDR3 sequence: CASSVAGVLGEKLFF. The CDR3 DNA is TGTGCCAGCAGCGTAGCGGGGGTACTCGGTGAAAAACTGTTTTTT.

The rearrangement uses TRBV6-5 and TRBJ1-5, with a possible D match to TRBD1 (6 bases). V was pared by 5 bases and J by 6 bases, with 14 bases between. The germline gives CDR1 MNHEY, CDR2 SVGAGI. The CDR3 spans 14 residues. CDR3 amino acids: CASSPAQGSQPQHF. The CDR3 nucleotides read TGTGCCAGCAGTCCAGCCCAGGGGAGTCAGCCCCAGCATTTT.

At least ten counts were recorded for this clonotype. The chain has TRBV6-1 and TRBJ1-5, with 8 nucleotides matching TRBD1. The V and J ends lost 3 bases and 6 bases, in that order; junction bases with no gene match: 7. This CDR3 spans 15 amino acids. Germline V gene lookup returns CDR1 MNHNS and CDR2 SASEGT. CDR3 amino acids: CASSEHGQGGQPQHF. In DNA, the CDR3 is TGTGCCAGCAGTGAGCACGGACAGGGCGGTCAGCCCCAGCATTTT.